This passage covers 11 T cell receptor beta chains from one sample sequenced in a study of shared clonotypes between healthy human individuals. This table comes from immunoSEQ multiplex PCR, and its TCRdb copy is limited to in-frame clones, with some not included. The data show around 2.5 million clones, with over 85% seen just once and 0.35% to 0.45% held by the top ten. Sequences were obtained from naive CD4+ T cells from PBMCs. Indicated subset: CD45RA+ positively selected. The receptors stem from a man aged 18 to 30 in good health. Some clones in this sample may be carry-over from other donors' samples.

This chain joins TRBV4-2 and TRBJ2-7; 7 nucleotides line up with TRBD2. Trimming at V came to 1 base and at J to 3 bases, leaving 9 bases not matched to a gene. Per the germline V gene, CDR1 is LGHNA and CDR2 is YNFKEQ. The CDR3 runs 16 residues. CDR3 nucleotides: TGTGCCAGCAGCCAAGCGAACGCGGGACTATTCTACGAGCAGTACTTC. The encoded protein is CASSQANAGLFYEQYF.

The rearrangement links TRBV10-2 to TRBJ2-1, with a weak D call TRBD1 (6 bases). Germline lookup yields CDR1 WSHSY and CDR2 SAAADI. The CDR3 is made up of 17 amino acids. Trimming took 0 bases from V and 0 from J, leaving 12 bases between them. CDR3 region: CASSESWGRSSYNEQFF. In DNA, the CDR3 is TGCGCCAGCAGTGAGTCTTGGGGGCGAAGCTCCTACAATGAGCAGTTCTTC.

The rearrangement uses TRBV27 and TRBJ2-4; tentatively, D is TRBD2 (5 bases). The CDR3 has 14 residues. Germline loops: CDR1 MNHEY, CDR2 SMNVEV (reference sequence). The V end was cut by 6 bases, the J end by 8 bases, with 17 bases between. The CDR3 nucleotides read TGTGCCAGCAGCCGGACTCGCCTCGTTGACATTCAGTACTTC. Translation gives CASSRTRLVDIQYF.

The chain employs TRBV27 and TRBJ2-1; D is uncertain. The CDR3 has 16 residues. Germline V gene lookup returns CDR1 MNHEY and CDR2 SMNVEV (reference sequence). The V end was cut by 6 bases, the J end by 0 bases, with 15 bases between. The CDR3 reads CASRPPDWSSYNEQFF. DNA for the CDR3: TGTGCCAGCAGGCCCCCTGACTGGAGCTCCTACAATGAGCAGTTCTTC.

The rearrangement links TRBV15 to TRBJ2-7, with TRBD2 matching over 12 bases. Per germline, CDR1 LNHNV and CDR2 YYDKDF (reference sequence). Unmatched junction bases numbered 10, after V lost 0 bases and J lost 1 base. The CDR3 length is 19 residues. This chain's CDR3 is CATSRDLTSGGRISYEQYF. CDR3 in DNA: TGTGCCACCAGCAGAGATCTGACTAGCGGGGGCCGTATTTCCTACGAGCAGTACTTC.

Concerning this clone: This sample also contains other DNA sequences that code for the same CDR3. The chain employs TRBV9 and TRBJ2-5, with 12 positions matching TRBD2. The trim removed 0 bases at V and 2 bases at J, leaving 2 bases unmatched. Germline CDR1 reads SGDLS; CDR2 reads YYNGEE. The CDR3 has 16 residues. Here the CDR3 reads CASSVGGLAGQETQYF. CDR3 DNA: TGTGCCAGCAGCGTAGGTGGACTAGCGGGGCAAGAGACCCAGTACTTC.

V gene TRBV18 combines with J gene TRBJ1-5; unclear D gene. From germline, CDR1 is KGHSH and CDR2 LQKENI. V was clipped by 3 bases and J by 0 bases, with 9 bases between them. This CDR3 has 15 amino acids. The CDR3 is CASSPNRNSNQPQHF. CDR3 nucleotide sequence: TGTGCCAGCTCACCCAACAGAAATAGCAATCAGCCCCAGCATTTT.

This chain connects TRBV29-1 to TRBJ2-1, with 7 bases that match TRBD1. The CDR3 is made up of 14 amino acids. In germline, CDR1 is SQVTM, CDR2 ANQGSEA. Germline trimming cut 3 bases from V and 5 bases from J; bases unmatched to any gene: 7. CDR3 nucleotides: TGCAGCGTTGACGGGACAGCTCTAGACAATGAGCAGTTCTTC. This codes for CSVDGTALDNEQFF.

This chain joins TRBV28 and TRBJ2-2; the match to TRBD1 covers 10 bases. Germline loops: CDR1 MDHEN, CDR2 SYDVKM. V shed 11 bases and J 4 bases; nucleotides not matched to a gene: 4. This CDR3 is 13 amino acids long. The CDR3 nucleotides are TGTGCCGGTGGACAGGGGGTCACCGGGGAGCTGTTTTTT. Its translation is CAGGQGVTGELFF.

This clone was seen only once. The chain employs TRBV4-3 and TRBJ2-5; TRBD2 aligns across 11 bases. The V gene's germline CDR1 is LGHNA and CDR2 YSLEER. CDR3 size: 17 residues. V was clipped by 1 base and J by 3 bases; unmatched bases: 7. This CDR3 reads CASSQGAGSGGEETQYF. The CDR3 DNA reads TGCGCCAGCAGCCAAGGCGCTGGTAGCGGGGGGGAAGAGACCCAGTACTTC.

The genes are TRBV9 and TRBJ2-1; the D gene is possibly TRBD1 (5 bases). Trimming cost V 6 bases and J 8 bases, with 24 bases left between them. The CDR3 extends over 16 amino acids. Germline lookup yields CDR1 SGDLS and CDR2 YYNGEE. DNA for the CDR3: TGTGCCAGCAACCCCGTGGGTAGCAGGGTTCTCGATGAGCAGTTCTTC. This encodes CASNPVGSRVLDEQFF.